This TCR beta chain was captured in a study of CXCR3-negative and CXCR3-positive naive CD8 T cells. All TRB cDNA libraries came from 5' RACE performed with UMI labels. TCRdb reprocessed the 5' RACE reads and keeps a single row for each CDR3 protein, giving no DNA. This sample's table has some 6,700 distinct CDR3 sequences. This CDR3 region has 15 residues. CDR1 DFQATT and CDR2 SNEGSKA come from the germline V gene (reference sequence). According to its frequency, this clonotype is medium-sized. What it binds is not known. Study-level findings and limits: Naive cells with CXCR3 showed TRB CDR3s that were more hydrophobic than those in CXCR3-negative naive cells. Memory CD8+ T cell repertoires were far less diverse than both naive subsets. Memory, not naive, CXCR3-negative and CXCR3-positive cells differed in TRBV-TRBJ usage.

Naive CD8+ T cells carried a CD45RO-CCR7+CD27+CD95- phenotype. The V gene is TRBV20-1, the J gene TRBJ2-7; TCRdb returns TRBD2, unconfirmable since there is no DNA. The sequenced material came from naive CXCR3- CD8+ T cells from blood. Subset reported: CD45RO-CCR7+CD27+CD95- naive CD8+ T cells lacking CXCR3 (TNR3-). The clonotype was recovered from a human donor in good health. Some clones in this sample may be carry-over from other donors' samples. The CDR3 reads CSAKLPGGPSYEQYF.